Each of the 5 T cell receptor beta chains below was sequenced from the same sample in a study of blood T cell repertoires in COVID-19 (dated by TCRdb to the early 2020s). Library preparation employed the immunoSEQ multiplex PCR assay. Here the immuneACCESS table is served through TCRdb, limited to in-frame sequences with V and J called. Missing clones are a known gap in these copies; in checked studies unresolved V genes cover under half, and the rest lacks a known reason. This sample lists 55,000 to 65,000 clones; approximately 91% were detected once. The ten largest account for 1.6% of the sample. Sequenced sample: peripheral blood. These TCRs come from a human donor in a cohort sampled during active COVID-19.

The J gene is TRBJ1-1, the V gene TRBV19; TRBD1 matches 8 bases. Germline values: CDR1 LNHDA, CDR2 SQIVND (reference sequence). The CDR3 consists of 12 residues. V was pared by 4 bases and J by 8 bases, with 3 bases of the junction left unmatched. CDR3 bases: TGTGCCAGTAGTAATAGGACAGGGGAAGCTTTCTTT. This sequence encodes CASSNRTGEAFF.

The chain's CDR3 is CASSRILTGMNEQFF. The CDR3 region has the DNA TGCGCCAGCAGCCGGATCCTGACAGGGATGAATGAGCAGTTCTTC. The V gene is TRBV4-3, the J gene TRBJ2-1; the match to TRBD1 covers 7 bases. This CDR3 has 15 residues. Germline trimming cut 4 bases from V and 7 bases from J; bases unmatched to any gene: 10. Germline CDR1 reads LGHNA; CDR2 reads YSLEER.

The chain links TRBV12-3 or TRBV12-4 to TRBJ2-7, with 7 bases matching TRBD1. After removal of 1 base from V and 3 bases from J, the junction contained 0 bases not matched to a gene. The CDR3 consists of 13 residues. DNA of the CDR3: TGTGCCAGCAGTTTAGGACAGGGCTACGAGCAGTACTTC. Protein: CASSLGQGYEQYF.

The chain is built from TRBV5-8 and TRBJ1-6; no clear D. V gave up 4 bases and J gave up 0 bases, with 17 bases separating them. Germline V gene lookup returns CDR1 SGHTS and CDR2 YDEGEE. The CDR3 extends over 18 amino acids. The DNA for the CDR3 is TGTGCCAGCAGCCTGGGTCTTCAATCCAGCTCCTATAATTCACCCCTCCACTTT. It is translated as CASSLGLQSSSYNSPLHF.

This sequence joins TRBV28 and TRBJ2-1, with 9 bases lining up with TRBD2. V dropped 6 bases and J dropped 7; count of bases not matched to a gene: 7. Germline V gives CDR1 MDHEN, CDR2 SYDVKM. The CDR3 totals 14 residues. The CDR3 DNA sequence: TGTGCCAGCAGGCGGGAGGGCCGTCGAAATGAGCAGTTCTTC. Protein sequence: CASRREGRRNEQFF.